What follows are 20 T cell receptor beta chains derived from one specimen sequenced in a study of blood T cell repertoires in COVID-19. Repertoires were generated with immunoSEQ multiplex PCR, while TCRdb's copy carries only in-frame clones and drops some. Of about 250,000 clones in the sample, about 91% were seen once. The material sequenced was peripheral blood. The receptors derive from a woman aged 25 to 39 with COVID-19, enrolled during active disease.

CDR3 bases: TGTGCCAGCAGCCAATCACTAGCGGGGGGGCCTTACAATGAGCAGTTCTTC. It is translated as CASSQSLAGGPYNEQFF. This chain connects TRBV3-1 (or the pseudogene TRBV3-2) to TRBJ2-1, with TRBD2 matching over 13 bases. CDR1 is LGHDT and CDR2 is YNNKEL in the germline V gene (reference sequence). The CDR3 sequence is 17 residues long. Trimming removed 2 bases from V and 4 bases from J; junction bases left unmatched: 5.

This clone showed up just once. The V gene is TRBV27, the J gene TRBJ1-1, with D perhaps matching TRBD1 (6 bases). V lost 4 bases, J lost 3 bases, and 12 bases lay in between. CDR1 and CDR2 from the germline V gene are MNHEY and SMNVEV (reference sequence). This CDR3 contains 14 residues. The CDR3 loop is CASSSQGGYTEAFF. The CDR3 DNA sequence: TGTGCCAGCAGTTCACAGGGAGGGTACACTGAAGCTTTCTTT.

The CDR3 protein is CASSYPTDYRETQYF. The CDR3 coding sequence is TGTGCCAGCAGTTACCCGACGGACTATCGAGAGACCCAGTACTTC. V gene TRBV6-6 combines with J gene TRBJ2-5; tentative D call: TRBD2 (6 bases). This CDR3 has 15 amino acids. The ends were cut back, 2 bases at V and 4 bases at J, with 14 bases in the middle. Germline values: CDR1 MNHNY, CDR2 SVGAGI (reference sequence).

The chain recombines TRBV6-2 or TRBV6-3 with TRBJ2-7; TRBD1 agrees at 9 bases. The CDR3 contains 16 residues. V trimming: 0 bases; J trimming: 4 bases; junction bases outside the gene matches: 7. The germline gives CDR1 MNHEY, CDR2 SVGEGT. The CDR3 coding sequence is TGTGCCAGCAGTTACTCGAAAGGACAGGGGCGTTACGAGCAGTACGTC. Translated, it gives CASSYSKGQGRYEQYV.

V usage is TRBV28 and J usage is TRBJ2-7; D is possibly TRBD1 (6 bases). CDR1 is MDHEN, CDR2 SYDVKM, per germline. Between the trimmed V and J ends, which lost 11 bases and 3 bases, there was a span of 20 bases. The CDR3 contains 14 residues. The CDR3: CAARGGGSHYEQYF. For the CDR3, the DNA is TGTGCCGCTCGGGGTGGGGGCAGTCACTACGAGCAGTACTTC.

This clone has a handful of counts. CDR3 nucleotides: TGTGCCATCAGTGACCCCGGACAGGGTCAAGAGACCCAGTACTTC. As protein: CAISDPGQGQETQYF. The chain has TRBV10-3 and TRBJ2-5; 8 bases align to TRBD1. The CDR3 consists of 15 residues. V gave up 3 bases and J gave up 2 bases; unmatched junction bases: 5. CDR1 ENHRY and CDR2 SYGVKD come from the germline V gene.

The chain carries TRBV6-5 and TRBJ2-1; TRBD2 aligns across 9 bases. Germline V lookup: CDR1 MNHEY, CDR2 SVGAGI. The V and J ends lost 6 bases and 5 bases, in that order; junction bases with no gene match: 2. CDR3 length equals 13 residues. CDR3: CASRTSGHNEQFF. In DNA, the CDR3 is TGTGCCAGCAGGACTAGCGGACACAATGAGCAGTTCTTC.

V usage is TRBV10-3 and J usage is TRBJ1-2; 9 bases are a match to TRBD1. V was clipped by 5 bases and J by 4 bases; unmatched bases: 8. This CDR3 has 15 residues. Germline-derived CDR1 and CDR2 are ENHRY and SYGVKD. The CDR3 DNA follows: TGTGCCATCAGTACTCGGACAGGGGAATTCTATGGCTACACCTTC. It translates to CAISTRTGEFYGYTF.

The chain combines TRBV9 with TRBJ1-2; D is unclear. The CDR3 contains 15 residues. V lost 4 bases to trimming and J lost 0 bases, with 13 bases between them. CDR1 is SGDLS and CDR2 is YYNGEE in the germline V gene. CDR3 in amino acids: CASSSDWGANYGYTF. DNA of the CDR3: TGTGCCAGCAGCTCCGATTGGGGAGCTAACTATGGCTACACCTTC. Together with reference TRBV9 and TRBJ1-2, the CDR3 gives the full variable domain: DSGVTQTPKHLITATGQRVTLRCSPRSGDLSVYWYQQSLDQGLQFLIQYYNGEERAKGNILERFSAQQFPDLHSELNLSSLELGDSALYFCASSSDWGANYGYTFGSGTRLTVV.

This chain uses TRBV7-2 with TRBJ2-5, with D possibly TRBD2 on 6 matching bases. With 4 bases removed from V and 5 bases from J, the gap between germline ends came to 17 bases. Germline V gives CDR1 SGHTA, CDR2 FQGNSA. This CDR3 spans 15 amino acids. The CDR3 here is CASSSFPRGQETQYF. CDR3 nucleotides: TGTGCCAGCAGCTCCTTCCCGCGGGGCCAGGAGACCCAGTACTTC.

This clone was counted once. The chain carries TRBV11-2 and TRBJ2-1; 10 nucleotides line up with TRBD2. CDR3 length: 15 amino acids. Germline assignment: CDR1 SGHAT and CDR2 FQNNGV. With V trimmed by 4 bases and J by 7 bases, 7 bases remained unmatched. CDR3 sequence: CASSYASGRVNEQFF. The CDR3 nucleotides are TGTGCCAGCAGCTACGCTAGCGGGAGAGTTAATGAGCAGTTCTTC.

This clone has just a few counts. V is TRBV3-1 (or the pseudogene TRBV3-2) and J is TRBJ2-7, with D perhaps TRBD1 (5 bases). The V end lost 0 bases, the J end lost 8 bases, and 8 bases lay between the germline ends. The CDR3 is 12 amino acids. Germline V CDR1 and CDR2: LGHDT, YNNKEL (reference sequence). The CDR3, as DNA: TGTGCCAGCAGCCAAGAATACAGGAAGCAGTACTTC. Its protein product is CASSQEYRKQYF.

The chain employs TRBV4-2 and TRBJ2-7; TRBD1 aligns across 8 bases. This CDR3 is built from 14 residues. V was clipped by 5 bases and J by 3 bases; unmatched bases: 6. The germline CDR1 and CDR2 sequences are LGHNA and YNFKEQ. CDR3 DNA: TGTGCCAGCAGCACGGACAGGGCGGGCTACGAGCAGTACTTC. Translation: CASSTDRAGYEQYF.

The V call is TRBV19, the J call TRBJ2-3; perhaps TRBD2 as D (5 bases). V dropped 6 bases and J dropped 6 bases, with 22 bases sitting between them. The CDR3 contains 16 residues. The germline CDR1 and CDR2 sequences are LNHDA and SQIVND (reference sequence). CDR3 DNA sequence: TGTGCCAGTAGCCTAGCTCGGGCCACTGGCAGGGATACGCAGTATTTT. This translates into CASSLARATGRDTQYF.

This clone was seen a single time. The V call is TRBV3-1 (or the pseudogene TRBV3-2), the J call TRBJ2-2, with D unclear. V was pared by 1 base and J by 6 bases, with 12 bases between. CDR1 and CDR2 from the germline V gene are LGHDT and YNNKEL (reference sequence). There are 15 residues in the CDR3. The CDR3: CASSQGPPVAGELFF. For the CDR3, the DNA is TGTGCCAGCAGCCAAGGGCCCCCTGTGGCCGGGGAGCTGTTTTTT.

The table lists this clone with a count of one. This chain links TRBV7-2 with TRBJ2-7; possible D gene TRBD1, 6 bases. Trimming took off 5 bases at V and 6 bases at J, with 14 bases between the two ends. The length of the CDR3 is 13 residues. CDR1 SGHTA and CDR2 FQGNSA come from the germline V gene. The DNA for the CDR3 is TGTGCCAGCAGCCTGGCACAGGGCGGCGAGCAGTACGTC. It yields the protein CASSLAQGGEQYV.

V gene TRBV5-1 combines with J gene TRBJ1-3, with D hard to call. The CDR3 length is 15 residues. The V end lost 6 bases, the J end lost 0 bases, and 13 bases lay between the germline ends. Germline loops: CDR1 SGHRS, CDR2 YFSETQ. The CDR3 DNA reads TGCGCCAGCACCCCCTTTGCAGGCTCTGGAAACACCATATATTTT. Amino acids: CASTPFAGSGNTIYF.

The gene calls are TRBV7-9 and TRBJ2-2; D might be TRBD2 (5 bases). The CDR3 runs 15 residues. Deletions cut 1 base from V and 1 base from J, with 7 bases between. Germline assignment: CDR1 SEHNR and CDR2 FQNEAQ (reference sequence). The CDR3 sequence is CASSLDGENTGELFF. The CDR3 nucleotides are TGTGCCAGCAGCTTAGACGGGGAGAACACCGGGGAGCTGTTTTTT. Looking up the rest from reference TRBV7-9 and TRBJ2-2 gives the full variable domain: DTGVSQNPRHKITKRGQNVTFRCDPISEHNRLYWYRQTLGQGPEFLTYFQNEAQLEKSRLLSDRFSAERPKGSFSTLEIQRTEQGDSAMYLCASSLDGENTGELFFGEGSRLTVL.

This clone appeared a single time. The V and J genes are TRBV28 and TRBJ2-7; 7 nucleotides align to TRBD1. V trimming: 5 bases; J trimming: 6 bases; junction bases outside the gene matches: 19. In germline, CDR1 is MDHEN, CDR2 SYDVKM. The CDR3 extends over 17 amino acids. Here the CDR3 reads CASSASLRTGQGGEQYV. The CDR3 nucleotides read TGTGCCAGCAGTGCCTCCCTCAGGACAGGACAAGGGGGCGAGCAGTACGTC.

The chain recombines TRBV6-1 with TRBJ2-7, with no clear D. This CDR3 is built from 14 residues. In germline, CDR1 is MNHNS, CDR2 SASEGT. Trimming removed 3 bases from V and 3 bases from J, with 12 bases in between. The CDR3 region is CASSDPNPGYEQYF. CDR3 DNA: TGTGCCAGCAGTGACCCCAACCCGGGCTACGAGCAGTACTTC.